The 13 T cell receptor beta chains below all came from one sample that was sequenced in a study of identical twins (TCRdb year 2016). The method was 5' RACE. The sequencing machine was an Illumina HiSeq 2000. The public reads were reanalyzed by TCRdb: fastp trimming at Q25, MiXCR alignment, in-frame beta chains only. Rows are unified per CDR3 protein, each entry keeping the most common DNA and genes. The sample table lists 200,000 to 250,000 distinct CDR3 sequences, 6% to 9% of them with a count of one. 1.5% to 2.5% of the sample is in the top ten clones. Another study also made use of these data, one on yellow fever vaccine responses in identical twins.

Input material: memory (CD45RO+) T cells sorted from blood. The sample's cell subset or site label is to be understood as: CD45RO+ enriched T cells. Receptors originate from a woman under 30 in good health.

This clonotype was recorded many times. The chain carries TRBV29-1 and TRBJ1-2, with no clear D. This CDR3 contains 12 residues. Trimming took 4 bases from V and 8 from J, leaving 14 bases between them. Germline CDR1 is SQVTM and CDR2 is ANQGSEA. CDR3 loop: CSVVVGVWGYTF. The CDR3 DNA sequence: TGCAGCGTTGTGGTCGGAGTTTGGGGCTACACCTTC. The complete variable domain, with remaining parts taken from reference TRBV29-1 and TRBJ1-2, reads SAVISQKPSRDICQRGTSLTIQCQVDSQVTMMFWYRQQPGQSLTLIATANQGSEATYESGFVIDKFPISRPNLTFSTLTVSNMSPEDSSIYLCSVVVGVWGYTFGSGTRLTVV.

In its sample, this clonotype was seen a few times. The CDR3 DNA reads as TGTGCCAGCAGCTTAGCGTTTGGAGCAGATACCAAAAACATTCAGTACTTC. This gives the protein CASSLAFGADTKNIQYF. The rearrangement joins TRBV7-9 to TRBJ2-4, with D unresolved. The CDR3 contains 17 residues. Germline CDR1 SEHNR, CDR2 FQNEAQ (reference sequence). Trimming cost V 0 bases and J 2 bases, with 14 bases left between them.

This clonotype was counted many times. The V and J genes are TRBV30 and TRBJ2-3; D is undetermined. The length of the CDR3 is 11 residues. Trimming cost V 4 bases and J 4 bases, with 6 bases left between them. Per the germline V gene, CDR1 is GTSNPN and CDR2 is SVGIG (reference sequence). CDR3 sequence reads: CAWTQADTQYF. The CDR3 DNA sequence: TGTGCCTGGACTCAGGCAGATACGCAGTATTTT.

The chain joins TRBV2 to TRBJ2-7, with D uncertain. Germline lookup yields CDR1 SNHLY and CDR2 FYNNEI. There are 12 residues in the CDR3. V lost 5 bases to trimming and J lost 2 bases, with 7 bases between them. The CDR3 DNA sequence: TGTGCCAGCAGTAGGGATACCTACGAGCAGTACTTC. It encodes CASSRDTYEQYF.

In its sample, this clonotype was seen many times. The genes are TRBV20-1 and TRBJ2-1, with 10 positions matching TRBD2. Germline V lookup: CDR1 DFQATT, CDR2 SNEGSKA (reference sequence). J lost 3 bases, V lost 6 bases, and 11 bases had no gene match. CDR3 length: 16 amino acids. The DNA for the CDR3 is TGCAGTGCCGATAAACTACTAGCGGGGAGCTACAATGAGCAGTTCTTC. This translates into CSADKLLAGSYNEQFF.

The rearrangement joins TRBV3-1 to TRBJ2-1; D possibly corresponds to TRBD2 (6 bases). Germline assignment: CDR1 LGHDT and CDR2 YNNKEL (reference sequence). Trimming took off 5 bases at V and 10 bases at J, with 15 bases between the two ends. The CDR3 has 13 amino acids. CDR3 region: CASSISLASEQFF. DNA of the CDR3: TGTGCCAGCAGCATATCACTAGCATCGGAGCAGTTCTTC.

This clonotype was counted ten times or more. V usage is TRBV4-2 and J usage is TRBJ2-6, with unresolved D. Germline-derived CDR1 and CDR2 are LGHNA and YNFKEQ. The CDR3 extends over 17 amino acids. Deletions cut 0 bases from V and 6 bases from J, with 15 bases between. As DNA, the CDR3 is TGTGCCAGCAGCCAAGATGGAGCCCCCATGGAGGCCAACGTCCTGACTTTC. It translates to CASSQDGAPMEANVLTF.

The chain employs TRBV6-1 and TRBJ1-1, with no clear D. Germline values: CDR1 MNHNS, CDR2 SASEGT. The CDR3 totals 13 residues. The V end was cut by 10 bases, the J end by 0 bases, with 12 bases between. The CDR3 here is CATRGTVNTEAFF. The CDR3 region has the DNA TGTGCCACAAGAGGAACAGTGAACACTGAAGCTTTCTTT.

This clonotype has a count of ten or more. The CDR3 DNA sequence: TGTGCCAGCAGCTTAGGCAGCGCCTATGGCTACACCTTC. Translated, it gives CASSLGSAYGYTF. V gene TRBV11-2 combines with J gene TRBJ1-2; no clear D gene. The CDR3 consists of 13 residues. The germline CDR1 and CDR2 sequences are SGHAT and FQNNGV. The V and J ends lost 1 base and 4 bases respectively, with 7 bases between them.

This clonotype was recorded many times. The genes are TRBV11-2 and TRBJ2-7; the D gene could be TRBD1 or TRBD2 (5 bases each). V lost 1 base, J lost 2 bases, and 15 bases lay in between. The CDR3 runs to 16 residues. The germline gives CDR1 SGHAT, CDR2 FQNNGV. CDR3 nucleotides: TGTGCCAGCAGCTTAGCGTCAGGGACCAACCCCTACGAGCAGTACTTC. This gives the protein CASSLASGTNPYEQYF.

Many counts were recorded for this clonotype. The chain links TRBV12-3 or TRBV12-4 to TRBJ1-1; D unresolved. The CDR3 totals 14 residues. With 6 bases removed from V and 1 base from J, the gap between germline ends came to 12 bases. In DNA, the CDR3 is TGTGCCAGCAGCCGGCTCACAAGGAACACTGAAGCTTTCTTT. This encodes CASSRLTRNTEAFF.

In this sample, this clonotype turned up a few times. The chain is built from TRBV7-9 and TRBJ2-7, with 9 bases fitting TRBD1. The CDR3 is 15 residues long. The V gene end was trimmed by 5 bases and the J gene end by 5 bases; junction bases not matched to a gene: 10. Germline CDR1 is SEHNR and CDR2 is FQNEAQ (reference sequence). CDR3 DNA: TGTGCCAGCAGCCGGACCGGGACAGGGTTCCACGAGCAGTACTTC. Protein: CASSRTGTGFHEQYF.

Many counts were recorded for this clonotype. This sequence joins TRBV12-3 or TRBV12-4 and TRBJ2-2, with D possibly being TRBD2 (7 bases). This CDR3 is built from 14 residues. V was pared by 6 bases and J by 4 bases, with 12 bases between. The CDR3 nucleotides are TGTGCCAGCAGCCCGGGGGGCCTCACCGGGGAGCTGTTTTTT. Protein: CASSPGGLTGELFF.